Below, 27 T cell receptor beta chains from the same sample are listed, as sequenced in a study of CD8+ T cells in alopecia areata. RNA, once extracted, was reverse transcribed into cDNA for use as the sequencing template. The table came from immunoSEQ multiplex PCR; TCRdb's copy has only in-frame clones and leaves some out. The data show roughly 8,000 clones, with around 69% seen just once and 11% to 15% held by the top ten. Individuals with alopecia areata gave both lesional scalp punch biopsies and peripheral blood for collection. Sequencing used skin, obtained at week 0. Every receptor here comes from a human donor with alopecia areata.

This clone has more than one count but fewer than ten. This sequence joins TRBV5-5 and TRBJ2-3, with a weak D call TRBD1 (6 bases). The CDR3 is 11 amino acids. The V gene's germline CDR1 is SGHKS and CDR2 YYEKEE (reference sequence). Deletions cut 6 bases from V and 6 bases from J, with 8 bases between. CDR3 nucleotide sequence: TGTGCCAGCACTAGGGGGGATACGCAGTATTTT. Encoded protein: CASTRGDTQYF.

This rearrangement joins TRBV4-3 to TRBJ1-2; D uncertain. Germline V gene sequence: CDR1 LGHNA, CDR2 YSLEER. This CDR3 has 18 residues. Trimming removed 0 bases at V and 2 bases at J, with 19 bases between. The CDR3 reads CASSQDLAEGGTNYGYTF. For the CDR3, the DNA is TGCGCCAGCAGCCAAGATCTGGCAGAAGGAGGAACGAACTATGGCTACACCTTC.

This clone occurred a few times. The chain employs TRBV6-6 and TRBJ1-1; D uncertain. The CDR3 has 14 amino acids. The V gene lost 6 bases and the J gene lost 5 bases, with 16 bases spanning the gap. Germline values: CDR1 MNHNY, CDR2 SVGAGI (reference sequence). DNA for the CDR3: TGTGCCAGCAGCTCAGACGGGCGTAAGACTGAAGCTTTCTTT. The encoded protein is CASSSDGRKTEAFF.

The chain uses TRBV5-1 and TRBJ1-2; maybe TRBD1 (6 bases). Germline CDR1 SGHRS, CDR2 YFSETQ. V was trimmed by 4 bases and J by 3 bases, leaving 13 bases between them. CDR3 length equals 14 residues. Here the CDR3 DNA reads TGCGCCAGCAGCCCAGACCCAGGGGACTATGGCTACACCTTC. Amino acid sequence: CASSPDPGDYGYTF.

The CDR3 sequence: CASNWEGGRLQPQHF. DNA of the CDR3: TGTGCCAGTAATTGGGAAGGAGGCAGACTTCAGCCCCAGCATTTT. The V gene is TRBV19, the J gene TRBJ1-5, with D uncertain. Germline assignment: CDR1 LNHDA and CDR2 SQIVND (reference sequence). The CDR3 extends over 15 amino acids. V lost 7 bases, J lost 6 bases, and 19 bases lay in between.

J is TRBJ1-2 and V is TRBV27, with 9 bases identical to TRBD1. Germline loops: CDR1 MNHEY, CDR2 SMNVEV (reference sequence). V trimming: 3 bases; J trimming: 7 bases; junction bases outside the gene matches: 12. The CDR3 consists of 16 residues. The CDR3 coding sequence is TGTGCCAGCAGTTTGCGGCCGGGACAGGGATTTGGTGGCTACACCTTC. Translation gives CASSLRPGQGFGGYTF.

V and J are TRBV6-1 and TRBJ1-5; D is ambiguous. The CDR3 length is 13 residues. From germline, CDR1 is MNHNS and CDR2 SASEGT. Trimming took off 6 bases at V and 7 bases at J, with 13 bases between the two ends. The DNA for the CDR3 is TGTGCCAGCAGGGGCGGGTTCGGACAGCCCCAGCATTTT. This encodes CASRGGFGQPQHF.

A few counts support this clone. The chain carries TRBV27 and TRBJ1-1, with TRBD1 matching over 7 bases. The CDR3 runs 16 residues. CDR1 is MNHEY, CDR2 SMNVEV, per germline (reference sequence). Unmatched junction bases numbered 10, after V lost 2 bases and J lost 4 bases. Here the CDR3 DNA reads TGTGCCAGCAGTTTAAACGGAGGGGGCAGGAGCACTGAAGCTTTCTTT. Translation gives CASSLNGGGRSTEAFF.

This clone was found a few times. V gene TRBV6-6 combines with J gene TRBJ1-1; perhaps TRBD1 as D (5 bases). The CDR3 spans 13 residues. Per germline, CDR1 MNHNY and CDR2 SVGAGI (reference sequence). The V and J ends lost 4 bases and 2 bases respectively, with 8 bases between them. CDR3 sequence (DNA): TGTGCCAGCAGTTCCCAGGGCAACACTGAAGCTTTCTTT. It is translated as CASSSQGNTEAFF.

The genes are TRBV6-6 and TRBJ1-2, with D tentatively TRBD1 (5 bases). The CDR3 is made up of 15 amino acids. The V end lost 6 bases, the J end lost 13 bases, and 27 bases lay between the germline ends. Germline CDR1 reads MNHNY; CDR2 reads SVGAGI (reference sequence). The CDR3 sequence is CASSPQGRTILWFTF. CDR3 sequence (DNA): TGTGCCAGCAGCCCCCAGGGCAGGACTATTCTATGGTTCACCTTC.

The chain joins TRBV15 to TRBJ2-1; tentative D call: TRBD1 (6 bases). Trimming removed 5 bases from V and 7 bases from J, with 12 bases in between. The CDR3 runs to 13 residues. In germline, CDR1 is LNHNV, CDR2 YYDKDF (reference sequence). CDR3: CATSGGPRNEQFF. For the CDR3, the DNA is TGTGCCACCAGCGGGGGCCCTCGAAATGAGCAGTTCTTC.

This clone came up a few times. J is TRBJ1-1 and V is TRBV5-1; D is possibly TRBD1 (6 bases). Germline CDR1 SGHRS, CDR2 YFSETQ. V shed 3 bases and J shed 1 base, with 13 bases lying between them. The CDR3 consists of 15 residues. The CDR3 is CASSSRGQQNTEAFF. The DNA of the CDR3 is TGCGCCAGCAGCTCCAGGGGTCAGCAGAACACTGAAGCTTTCTTT.

This chain joins TRBV7-2 and TRBJ1-2; weak D call: TRBD1 (5 bases). The germline gives CDR1 SGHTA, CDR2 FQGNSA. The CDR3 has 15 amino acids. V was pared by 1 base and J by 7 bases, with 16 bases between. CDR3 DNA: TGTGCCAGCAGCTTAGAATTGGGAGTCAGGGCTGGCTACACCTTC. This translates into CASSLELGVRAGYTF.

CDR3 in DNA: TGTGCCAGCAGTTTAAGAGCAGGGAGAAATTTTATCACGCAGTACTTC. It yields the protein CASSLRAGRNFITQYF. This rearrangement joins TRBV28 to TRBJ2-4; either TRBD1 or TRBD2 may supply D (5 bases each). Germline lookup yields CDR1 MDHEN and CDR2 SYDVKM. The CDR3 runs 16 residues. The V end was cut by 2 bases, the J end by 13 bases, with 24 bases between.

The chain links TRBV13 to TRBJ1-2; 9 bases line up with TRBD1. The CDR3 sequence is 15 residues long. Germline V gene sequence: CDR1 PRHDT, CDR2 FYEKMQ (reference sequence). The V gene end was trimmed by 0 bases and the J gene end by 6 bases; junction bases not matched to a gene: 5. In nucleotides, the CDR3 is TGTGCCAGCAGCTTAGGCCCGGGACAGGGAGATGGCTACACCTTC. Amino acid sequence: CASSLGPGQGDGYTF.

This chain's CDR3 is CASSDRGRETQYF. The CDR3 DNA is TGTGCCAGCAGCGACAGGGGGCGGGAGACCCAGTACTTC. The genes are TRBV11-2 and TRBJ2-5; 10 bases line up with TRBD1. The CDR3 is 13 amino acids. J was trimmed by 5 bases and V by 5 bases; bases with no gene match: 2. In germline, CDR1 is SGHAT, CDR2 FQNNGV.

CDR3 sequence: CASSLDRGAEKLFF. CDR3 in DNA: TGTGCCAGCAGCTTGGACAGGGGAGCTGAAAAACTGTTTTTT. This chain uses TRBV5-4 with TRBJ1-4; TRBD1 aligns across 7 bases. CDR1 and CDR2 from the germline V gene are SGHNT and YYREEE (reference sequence). This CDR3 comprises 14 residues. V trimming: 0 bases; J trimming: 7 bases; junction bases outside the gene matches: 3.

The chain links TRBV18 to TRBJ1-4; the match to TRBD1 covers 9 bases. Germline CDR1 and CDR2: KGHSH and LQKENI. V dropped 4 bases and J dropped 7; count of bases not matched to a gene: 4. The CDR3 sequence is 14 residues long. CDR3 protein: CASSQDRGGEKLFF. Here the CDR3 DNA reads TGTGCCAGCTCACAGGACAGGGGAGGTGAAAAACTGTTTTTT.

The rearrangement uses TRBV29-1 and TRBJ2-1; 8 bases are a match to TRBD2. Germline loops: CDR1 SQVTM, CDR2 ANQGSEA. CDR3 size: 16 residues. Trimming took 7 bases from V and 4 from J; bases not matched to a gene: 15. CDR3 sequence reads: CSGARGRGAGYNEQFF. The CDR3 region has the DNA TGCAGCGGAGCCCGGGGGCGGGGGGCAGGATACAATGAGCAGTTCTTC.

This clone was picked up a small number of times. The genes are TRBV19 and TRBJ1-6, with no clear D. The CDR3 runs 16 residues. The ends were cut back, 1 base at V and 6 bases at J, with 13 bases in the middle. Germline V gene sequence: CDR1 LNHDA, CDR2 SQIVND (reference sequence). The CDR3, as DNA: TGTGCCAGTAGTATAGCCCCCGAGGCCGGTAATTCACCCCTCCACTTT. It codes for CASSIAPEAGNSPLHF.

The chain joins TRBV7-3 to TRBJ1-5, with 7 bases identical to TRBD1. The germline V gene encodes CDR1 SGHTA and CDR2 FQGTGA. The V and J ends lost 5 bases and 3 bases, in that order; junction bases with no gene match: 10. The CDR3 spans 16 residues. CDR3 sequence reads: CASSLPTGRNNQPQHF. In nucleotides, the CDR3 is TGTGCCAGCAGCCTACCGACAGGGAGAAACAATCAGCCCCAGCATTTT.

CDR3 loop: CSVVGSYNEQFF. In DNA form, the CDR3 reads TGCAGCGTTGTGGGCTCCTACAATGAGCAGTTCTTC. The chain uses TRBV29-1 and TRBJ2-1; D not certain. With 4 bases removed from V and 0 bases from J, the gap between germline ends came to 4 bases. Per the germline V gene, CDR1 is SQVTM and CDR2 is ANQGSEA. CDR3 length: 12 amino acids.

The chain uses TRBV30 and TRBJ1-5, with 8 bases matching TRBD1. In germline, CDR1 is GTSNPN, CDR2 SVGIG (reference sequence). The junction had 2 bases not matched to a gene; V was cut back by 0 bases and J by 4 bases. The CDR3 spans 14 residues. The CDR3 nucleotides read TGTGCCTGGAGTGTACAGGGGGGAAATCAGCCCCAGCATTTT. Protein sequence: CAWSVQGGNQPQHF.

V is TRBV7-2 and J is TRBJ2-5; 8 bases fit TRBD2. J was trimmed by 4 bases and V by 4 bases; bases with no gene match: 5. The CDR3 has 14 residues. Looked up from germline, CDR1 is SGHTA and CDR2 is FQGNSA. Written as DNA, the CDR3 is TGTGCCAGCAGCTCGGGACTAGAGTTAGAGACCCAGTACTTC. It translates to CASSSGLELETQYF. Together with reference TRBV7-2 and TRBJ2-5, the CDR3 gives the full variable domain: GAGVSQSPSNKVTEKGKDVELRCDPISGHTALYWYRQSLGQGLEFLIYFQGNSAPDKSGLPSDRFSAERTGGSVSTLTIQRTQQEDSAVYLCASSSGLELETQYFGPGTRLLVL.

The chain uses TRBV6-5 and TRBJ1-6; D gene ambiguous. The CDR3 has 13 amino acids. V lost 6 bases, J lost 5 bases, and 8 bases lay in between. Germline V gene lookup returns CDR1 MNHEY and CDR2 SVGAGI. The CDR3: CASSPANNSPLHF. The CDR3 coding sequence is TGTGCCAGCAGCCCTGCGAATAATTCACCCCTCCACTTT.

The rearrangement joins TRBV11-3 to TRBJ2-1, with D perhaps matching TRBD1 (5 bases). The CDR3 runs to 14 residues. Germline V gene data show CDR1 as SGHNT and CDR2 as YENEEA. V was shortened by 5 bases and J by 4 bases, with 12 bases between the two germline ends. Here the CDR3 reads CASSVDDRYNEQFF. The CDR3 DNA is TGTGCCAGCAGCGTTGATGACAGATACAATGAGCAGTTCTTC.

The chain joins TRBV5-6 to TRBJ1-5; a weak D match, TRBD1 (5 bases). The CDR3 consists of 15 residues. Germline CDR1 reads SGHDT; CDR2 reads YYEEEE. The ends were cut back, 3 bases at V and 5 bases at J, with 15 bases in the middle. The CDR3 here is CASSYGLQGDQPQHF. Written as DNA, the CDR3 is TGTGCCAGCAGCTACGGGCTACAAGGGGATCAGCCCCAGCATTTT.